These 10 T cell receptor beta chains share one sample of origin, sequenced in a study of human T cells and chemical hapten exposure. Specified time point: patch test 1, 2 weeks after DPC sensitization. Treatment specified: therapeutic diphenylcyclopropenone sensitization with weekly scalp DPC. The total RNA was obtained from whole blood that was not fractionated. TCRdb processed the RACE reads anew with MiXCR; each CDR3 protein has one entry. The sample carries over 35,000 distinct CDR3 sequences, under 5% recorded once. The sample here was whole blood, taken in connection with sensitization to the hapten diphenylcyclopropenone (DPC). The receptor source for this set is a man aged 45-65 years with alopecia areata. Some clones in this sample may be carry-over from other donors' samples.

There are many counts of this clonotype. The chain links TRBV6-1 to TRBJ2-2; perhaps TRBD2 as D (5 bases). V lost 5 bases, J lost 0 bases, and 13 bases lay in between. The CDR3 extends over 16 amino acids. Germline CDR1 MNHNS, CDR2 SASEGT. This CDR3 is CASSKLGRTNTGELFF. Written as DNA, the CDR3 is TGTGCCAGCAGTAAACTAGGAAGAACGAACACCGGGGAGCTGTTTTTT.

Many counts were recorded for this clonotype. The chain uses TRBV7-2 and TRBJ1-1; D ambiguous. V lost 1 base, J lost 0 bases, and 6 bases lay in between. Germline V lookup: CDR1 SGHTA, CDR2 FQGNSA. The CDR3 totals 14 residues. CDR3: CASSLGVMNTEAFF. Here the CDR3 DNA reads TGTGCCAGCAGCTTAGGGGTCATGAACACTGAAGCTTTCTTT.

This clonotype was detected ten times or more. V gene TRBV5-1 combines with J gene TRBJ2-1; 16 nucleotides align to TRBD2. The CDR3 is 17 residues long. The V segment lost 4 bases and the J segment 8 bases; nucleotides outside the gene matches: 9. Germline assignment: CDR1 SGHRS and CDR2 YFSETQ. CDR3 sequence reads: CASSPAGTSGRADEQFF. The CDR3 coding sequence is TGCGCCAGCAGCCCGGCGGGGACTAGCGGGAGGGCTGATGAGCAGTTCTTC.

This clonotype showed up just a few times. The CDR3 DNA reads TGTGCCAGCAGAACCTACAGGGGGCGCAGTGAAAAACTGTTTTTT. Translated, it gives CASRTYRGRSEKLFF. The chain recombines TRBV12-3 or TRBV12-4 with TRBJ1-4, with TRBD1 matching 9 bases. After removal of 6 bases from V and 7 bases from J, the junction contained 9 bases not matched to a gene. The CDR3 extends over 15 amino acids.

This clonotype occurred a few times. J is TRBJ1-6 and V is TRBV4-3, with TRBD1 matching over 10 bases. The CDR3 spans 15 residues. After removal of 6 bases from V and 5 bases from J, the junction contained 4 bases not matched to a gene. Germline lookup yields CDR1 LGHNA and CDR2 YSLEER. CDR3 loop: CASRGQGKDNSPLHF. The DNA of the CDR3 is TGCGCCAGCAGGGGACAGGGGAAGGATAATTCACCCCTCCACTTT.

The table lists this clonotype with many counts. V gene TRBV29-1 combines with J gene TRBJ2-1; D is unclear. V lost 7 bases, J lost 4 bases, and 14 bases lay in between. Germline-derived CDR1 and CDR2 are SQVTM and ANQGSEA. CDR3 length: 13 residues. CDR3 residues: CSAYKEAYNEQFF. For the CDR3, the DNA is TGCAGCGCCTATAAGGAAGCTTACAATGAGCAGTTCTTC.

This clonotype was detected ten times or more. The rearrangement links TRBV2 to TRBJ2-7, with D unresolved. The CDR3 spans 14 residues. V was cut by 8 bases and J by 3 bases, with 17 bases left in between. Germline CDR1 is SNHLY and CDR2 is FYNNEI. The CDR3 region is CASQDASGNYEQYF. CDR3 nucleotide sequence: TGTGCCAGCCAAGATGCCTCAGGAAACTACGAGCAGTACTTC.

This clonotype was recorded many times. J is TRBJ1-4 and V is TRBV6-2 or TRBV6-3; TRBD1 might be the D (5 bases). Per the germline V gene, CDR1 is MNHEY and CDR2 is SVGEGT. This CDR3 contains 19 residues. V gave up 2 bases and J gave up 0 bases, with 19 bases separating them. The CDR3 nucleotides read TGTGCCAGCAGTTACGGCACCGGGACGGGAACCGCAACTAATGAAAAACTGTTTTTT. Protein: CASSYGTGTGTATNEKLFF.

This clonotype was counted many times. This rearrangement joins TRBV27 to TRBJ1-5; 7 bases fit TRBD1. V shed 8 bases and J 2 bases; nucleotides not matched to a gene: 0. The CDR3 totals 12 residues. Germline V gene sequence: CDR1 MNHEY, CDR2 SMNVEV (reference sequence). The CDR3 region has the DNA TGTGCCAGCGGACAGGGCAATCAGCCCCAGCATTTT. Translation gives CASGQGNQPQHF.

This clonotype was observed many times. The chain carries TRBV11-2 and TRBJ2-3; 11 nucleotides line up with TRBD2. The trim removed 5 bases at V and 3 bases at J, leaving 7 bases unmatched. The length of the CDR3 is 16 residues. Germline V gene data show CDR1 as SGHAT and CDR2 as FQNNGV. CDR3 sequence: CASSLLAGGGTDTQYF. CDR3 in DNA: TGTGCCAGCAGCCTCCTAGCGGGAGGAGGTACAGATACGCAGTATTTT.